A single sample is the source of the 24 T cell receptor beta chains below, sequenced in a study of blood T cell repertoires in COVID-19. Profiling relied on immunoSEQ multiplex PCR, and the TCRdb table lists in-frame clones only, not all of them. The sample carries roughly 60,000 clones, approximately 80% recorded once. Material for sequencing was peripheral blood. These TCRs come from a man aged 60 to 69 with acute or convalescent COVID-19.

The gene calls are TRBV24-1 and TRBJ1-2; no clear D gene. The CDR3 consists of 12 residues. V lost 4 bases and J 7 bases, leaving 9 bases between the germline ends. Germline V lookup: CDR1 KGHDR, CDR2 SFDVKD. The CDR3 spells CATSEGRSGYTF. The CDR3 coding sequence is TGTGCCACCAGTGAAGGGAGAAGTGGCTACACCTTC.

J is TRBJ1-6 and V is TRBV7-2, with D uncertain. With 2 bases removed from V and 7 bases from J, the gap between germline ends came to 3 bases. The germline CDR1 and CDR2 sequences are SGHTA and FQGNSA. This CDR3 is built from 12 residues. The CDR3 spells CASSLSNSPLHF. CDR3 nucleotides: TGTGCCAGCAGCTTAAGCAATTCACCCCTCCACTTT.

The chain uses TRBV28 and TRBJ2-1; TRBD2 agrees at 9 bases. Germline assignment: CDR1 MDHEN and CDR2 SYDVKM. The CDR3 is 14 amino acids. Trimming at V came to 8 bases and at J to 7 bases, leaving 9 bases not matched to a gene. CDR3 amino acids: CASSLRGGSNEQFF. CDR3 sequence (DNA): TGTGCCAGCTCGTTGCGGGGGGGCTCGAATGAGCAGTTCTTC.

This clone was seen more than once but under ten times. The J gene is TRBJ2-1, the V gene TRBV2; 7 bases align to TRBD2. The CDR3 runs 14 residues. Germline V gives CDR1 SNHLY, CDR2 FYNNEI. With V trimmed by 3 bases and J by 4 bases, 3 bases remained unmatched. Written as DNA, the CDR3 is TGTGCCAGCAGTGATAGAGCGGGGTACAATGAGCAGTTCTTC. Protein sequence: CASSDRAGYNEQFF. Full variable domain (rest looked up from reference TRBV2 and TRBJ2-1): EPEVTQTPSHQVTQMGQEVILRCVPISNHLYFYWYRQILGQKVEFLVSFYNNEISEKSEIFDDQFSVERPDGSNFTLKIRSTKLEDSAMYFCASSDRAGYNEQFFGPGTRLTVL.

The chain uses TRBV7-2 and TRBJ1-5; no reliable D call. The CDR3 has 14 residues. Trimming left V 4 bases short and J 7 bases short, with 14 bases between. Germline V gene lookup returns CDR1 SGHTA and CDR2 FQGNSA. The CDR3 loop is CASSSGPLEQPQHF. DNA for the CDR3: TGTGCCAGCAGCTCGGGTCCTCTGGAACAGCCCCAGCATTTT.

The rearrangement uses TRBV27 and TRBJ1-1; TRBD1 matches 8 bases. Germline trimming cut 3 bases from V and 9 bases from J; bases unmatched to any gene: 3. CDR1 MNHEY and CDR2 SMNVEV come from the germline V gene (reference sequence). The CDR3 is made up of 12 amino acids. The CDR3 sequence is CASSLPGGKAFF. CDR3 nucleotide sequence: TGTGCCAGCAGTTTGCCAGGGGGCAAAGCTTTCTTT.

The V call is TRBV19, the J call TRBJ1-5, with 8 nucleotides matching TRBD1. CDR1 and CDR2 (germline): LNHDA, SQIVND (reference sequence). V shed 4 bases and J 1 base; nucleotides not matched to a gene: 9. This CDR3 spans 17 amino acids. The chain's CDR3 is CASSTAQGAASNQPQHF. The CDR3 nucleotides are TGTGCCAGTAGTACTGCTCAGGGGGCCGCCAGCAATCAGCCCCAGCATTTT.

The chain uses TRBV4-2 and TRBJ1-4, with a possible D match to TRBD1 (6 bases). V dropped 5 bases and J dropped 6 bases, with 10 bases sitting between them. Germline V lookup: CDR1 LGHNA, CDR2 YNFKEQ. The CDR3 runs to 13 residues. The CDR3 DNA reads TGTGCCAGCAGCTCCCGACAGGATGAAAAACTGTTTTTT. It translates to CASSSRQDEKLFF.

V gene TRBV13 combines with J gene TRBJ2-3; 9 bases match TRBD2. The CDR3 totals 14 residues. V lost 5 bases and J lost 6; bases outside the gene matches: 6. The germline V gene encodes CDR1 PRHDT and CDR2 FYEKMQ (reference sequence). Here the CDR3 reads CASSPGLAWDTQYF. The CDR3 nucleotides are TGTGCCAGCAGCCCGGGACTAGCTTGGGATACGCAGTATTTT.

The chain is built from TRBV7-9 and TRBJ2-1, with 8 positions matching TRBD1. The length of the CDR3 is 15 residues. Germline CDR1 is SEHNR and CDR2 is FQNEAQ (reference sequence). V gave up 5 bases and J gave up 5 bases; unmatched junction bases: 8. Here the CDR3 reads CASSPSGTGHNEQFF. CDR3 sequence (DNA): TGTGCCAGCAGCCCCTCAGGGACAGGACACAATGAGCAGTTCTTC.

This clone was detected a few times. The chain combines TRBV18 with TRBJ2-6; 9 bases align to TRBD1. CDR1 and CDR2 from the germline V gene are KGHSH and LQKENI. J gave up 0 bases and V 3 bases, and 12 bases lay outside the gene matches. The CDR3 is 20 amino acids. CDR3 region: CASSPKVDRGLSSGANVLTF. CDR3 coding DNA: TGTGCCAGCTCACCTAAGGTGGACAGGGGTCTTAGCTCTGGGGCCAACGTCCTGACTTTC. Filled out from reference TRBV18 and TRBJ2-6, the complete variable domain reads NAGVMQNPRHLVRRRGQEARLRCSPMKGHSHVYWYRQLPEEGLKFMVYLQKENIIDESGMPKERFSAEFPKEGPSILRIQQVVRGDSAAYFCASSPKVDRGLSSGANVLTFGAGSRLTVL.

The chain has TRBV5-1 and TRBJ1-1; D is ambiguous. Germline V gene lookup returns CDR1 SGHRS and CDR2 YFSETQ. The germline V and J ends were trimmed by 3 bases and 2 bases, with 11 bases remaining between them. The CDR3 spans 14 residues. The CDR3 is CASSSGDTNTEAFF. CDR3 DNA: TGCGCCAGCAGCTCGGGAGATACTAACACTGAAGCTTTCTTT.

This chain links TRBV9 with TRBJ1-2, with 9 positions matching TRBD1. The CDR3 consists of 17 residues. Germline V lookup: CDR1 SGDLS, CDR2 YYNGEE. The V and J ends lost 0 bases and 0 bases, in that order; junction bases with no gene match: 6. The CDR3 DNA sequence: TGTGCCAGCAGCGTAGCTGGACAGGGGACATCTAACTATGGCTACACCTTC. Protein: CASSVAGQGTSNYGYTF.

The rearrangement joins TRBV10-3 to TRBJ2-5, with TRBD2 matching 8 bases. The CDR3 loop spans 15 amino acids. Germline V gene lookup returns CDR1 ENHRY and CDR2 SYGVKD. The ends lost 3 bases at V and 5 bases at J; junction bases unmatched: 8. The CDR3 DNA sequence: TGTGCCATCAGTGATCAGAGTAGCGGGGTTGAGACCCAGTACTTC. Its protein product is CAISDQSSGVETQYF.

The chain links TRBV7-2 to TRBJ2-2; 9 positions match TRBD2. This CDR3 has 15 amino acids. J gave up 4 bases and V 4 bases, and 4 bases lay outside the gene matches. Germline V lookup: CDR1 SGHTA, CDR2 FQGNSA. This chain's CDR3 is CASSSIAGVTGELFF. The CDR3 DNA reads as TGTGCCAGCAGCTCCATAGCGGGGGTCACCGGGGAGCTGTTTTTT.

The chain employs TRBV5-1 and TRBJ1-1; no definite D call. Trimming pared 4 bases from V and 5 bases from J, leaving 12 bases between. This CDR3 comprises 13 residues. Germline values: CDR1 SGHRS, CDR2 YFSETQ. CDR3 protein: CASSPLSQTEAFF. The CDR3 region has the DNA TGCGCCAGCAGCCCATTAAGTCAGACTGAAGCTTTCTTT.

V gene TRBV24-1 combines with J gene TRBJ2-1, with TRBD2 matching over 7 bases. Germline V gives CDR1 KGHDR, CDR2 SFDVKD. With 0 bases clipped from V and 7 bases from J, the junction kept 14 bases outside the gene matches. The CDR3 consists of 18 residues. This CDR3 is CATSDLSVTGGGRNEQFF. DNA for the CDR3: TGTGCCACCAGTGATTTGAGTGTAACGGGGGGTGGCCGGAATGAGCAGTTCTTC.

The chain is built from TRBV19 and TRBJ2-7; a weak D match, TRBD2 (7 bases). Looked up from germline, CDR1 is LNHDA and CDR2 is SQIVND (reference sequence). CDR3 size: 14 residues. The germline V and J ends were trimmed by 3 bases and 4 bases, with 13 bases remaining between them. The DNA for the CDR3 is TGTGCCAGTAGTATGGGACTACAGGGATACGAGCAGTACTTC. It encodes CASSMGLQGYEQYF.

The genes are TRBV4-2 and TRBJ2-3; 10 nucleotides align to TRBD2. Germline-derived CDR1 and CDR2 are LGHNA and YNFKEQ. The trim removed 4 bases at V and 1 base at J, leaving 2 bases unmatched. The CDR3 spans 15 residues. The CDR3 loop reads CASSLGTSGTDTQYF. As DNA, the CDR3 is TGTGCCAGCAGCCTCGGGACTAGCGGCACAGATACGCAGTATTTT.

V gene TRBV5-4 combines with J gene TRBJ2-3; 10 nucleotides match TRBD2. The CDR3 totals 15 residues. V lost 0 bases, J lost 4 bases, and 2 bases stayed unmatched. Germline V gives CDR1 SGHNT, CDR2 YYREEE (reference sequence). Written as DNA, the CDR3 is TGTGCCAGCAGCTTGGGAGCGGGGGGGGCAGATACGCAGTATTTT. Amino acids: CASSLGAGGADTQYF.

The chain combines TRBV4-1 with TRBJ1-2; D perhaps matches TRBD1 (6 bases). Looked up from germline, CDR1 is MGHRA and CDR2 is YSYEKL. CDR3 length: 15 amino acids. V shed 0 bases and J shed 5 bases, with 13 bases lying between them. The CDR3 here is CASSQDSGVLYGYTF. The DNA for the CDR3 is TGCGCCAGCAGCCAAGATTCAGGGGTACTATATGGCTACACCTTC.

This clone came up a few times. V usage is TRBV7-2 and J usage is TRBJ1-5; TRBD1 agrees at 9 bases. The CDR3 consists of 15 residues. CDR1 and CDR2 from the germline V gene are SGHTA and FQGNSA. V shed 4 bases, J shed 7 bases, and the junction held 8 bases outside the gene matches. CDR3 protein: CASSWMTGGAQPQHF. The CDR3 nucleotides are TGTGCCAGCAGCTGGATGACAGGGGGAGCACAGCCCCAGCATTTT.

The genes are TRBV7-2 and TRBJ2-2, with 11 bases lining up with TRBD2. The CDR3 sequence is 19 residues long. Trimming at V came to 4 bases and at J to 0 bases, leaving 10 bases not matched to a gene. Germline V gene sequence: CDR1 SGHTA, CDR2 FQGNSA. The CDR3 bases are TGTGCCAGCAGCTCCATTAGCGGGGGGGCGTTCGCGAACACCGGGGAGCTGTTTTTT. This codes for CASSSISGGAFANTGELFF. Looking up the rest from reference TRBV7-2 and TRBJ2-2 gives the full variable domain: GAGVSQSPSNKVTEKGKDVELRCDPISGHTALYWYRQSLGQGLEFLIYFQGNSAPDKSGLPSDRFSAERTGGSVSTLTIQRTQQEDSAVYLCASSSISGGAFANTGELFFGEGSRLTVL.

This chain connects TRBV2 to TRBJ1-1, with 8 positions matching TRBD1. The CDR3 length is 13 residues. The germline gives CDR1 SNHLY, CDR2 FYNNEI. The J segment lost 3 bases and the V segment lost 5 bases, leaving 2 bases of the junction unmatched. The CDR3 protein is CASSKTGDTEAFF. The CDR3, as DNA: TGTGCCAGCAGTAAGACAGGGGACACTGAAGCTTTCTTT. Variable domain in full (rest from reference TRBV2 and TRBJ1-1): EPEVTQTPSHQVTQMGQEVILRCVPISNHLYFYWYRQILGQKVEFLVSFYNNEISEKSEIFDDQFSVERPDGSNFTLKIRSTKLEDSAMYFCASSKTGDTEAFFGQGTRLTVV.